The text below deals with one T cell receptor (beta chain). Treatment in this sample: oral pan-JAK inhibitor, 5-10 mg twice daily. The CDR3 sequence is 12 residues long. The germline V and J ends were trimmed by 5 bases and 7 bases, with 11 bases remaining between them. CDR1 is SGHAT and CDR2 is FQNNGV in the germline V gene. This entry is derived from a study of CD8+ T cells in alopecia areata. The authors extracted RNA and reverse transcribed it into cDNA as the sequencing template. Sequencing was performed with immunoSEQ multiplex PCR; in TCRdb, only in-frame clones are kept and a portion is missing. The table lists roughly 73,000 clones, roughly 28% of them singletons.

This chain connects TRBV11-2 to TRBJ1-2; D is undetermined. The material sequenced was CD8+ T cells sorted from blood, taken at week 4, from a patient treated with tofacitinib. This TCR was sampled from a human donor with alopecia areata. The CDR3 reads CASSLLLFGYTF. CDR3 coding DNA: TGTGCCAGCAGCCTATTGTTGTTTGGCTACACCTTC. Using reference TRBV11-2 and TRBJ1-2 for the parts outside the CDR3, the full variable domain is EAGVAQSPRYKIIEKRQSVAFWCNPISGHATLYWYQQILGQGPKLLIQFQNNGVVDDSQLPKDRFSAERLKGVDSTLKIQPAKLEDSAVYLCASSLLLFGYTFGSGTRLTVV.